Below, 18 T cell receptor beta chains from the same sample are listed, as sequenced in a study of T cells in localized non-small cell lung cancer. Produced via immunoSEQ multiplex PCR; TCRdb's table is partial and in-frame only. The repertoire consists of 600 to 950 clones, with 21% occurring once and the leading ten covering roughly 30%. The input for sequencing was normal lung tissue next to the tumor, taken before any cancer treatment. The source of these receptors is a female donor older than 55 with stage II lung adenocarcinoma.

This clone is judged large (0.1 to 1%). This sequence joins TRBV9 and TRBJ2-7; a weak D match, TRBD2 (7 bases). This CDR3 region has 16 residues. The V gene's germline CDR1 is SGDLS and CDR2 YYNGEE. V was shortened by 3 bases and J by 3 bases, with 19 bases between the two germline ends. CDR3 residues: CASSGDPAGAIYEQYF. CDR3 nucleotides: TGTGCCAGCAGCGGGGACCCGGCGGGGGCAATCTACGAGCAGTACTTC.

This clone is medium-sized (0.01 to 0.1%) in the sample. The J gene is TRBJ1-4, the V gene TRBV9; 7 bases agree with TRBD1. This CDR3 region has 15 residues. Trimming cost V 5 bases and J 10 bases; bases outside gene matches: 14. CDR1 and CDR2 from the germline V gene are SGDLS and YYNGEE. Here the CDR3 reads CASSLSQGTGGKLFF. Written as DNA, the CDR3 is TGTGCCAGCAGTCTCTCACAGGGGACGGGTGGAAAACTGTTTTTT.

The chain recombines TRBV9 with TRBJ2-5; no definite D call. The CDR3 has 15 residues. The germline V gene encodes CDR1 SGDLS and CDR2 YYNGEE. Trimming pared 3 bases from V and 7 bases from J, leaving 19 bases between. CDR3 in amino acids: CASSEATGWSRTQYF. Here the CDR3 DNA reads TGTGCCAGCAGCGAGGCAACCGGGTGGTCAAGGACCCAGTACTTC.

The J gene is TRBJ1-3, the V gene TRBV29-1; D gene unclear. CDR1 is SQVTM, CDR2 ANQGSEA, per germline. The V end lost 4 bases, the J end lost 0 bases, and 4 bases lay between the germline ends. This CDR3 is 12 amino acids long. The CDR3 is CSVGHSGNTIYF. DNA of the CDR3: TGCAGCGTTGGGCACTCTGGAAACACCATATATTTT.

The gene calls are TRBV9 and TRBJ1-1, with D tentatively TRBD1 (6 bases). This CDR3 contains 13 residues. With 5 bases removed from V and 5 bases from J, the gap between germline ends came to 13 bases. Germline CDR1 SGDLS, CDR2 YYNGEE. The CDR3 sequence: CASSSYRATEAFF. In nucleotides, the CDR3 is TGTGCCAGCAGTTCGTACAGGGCGACTGAAGCTTTCTTT. Looking up the rest from reference TRBV9 and TRBJ1-1 gives the full variable domain: DSGVTQTPKHLITATGQRVTLRCSPRSGDLSVYWYQQSLDQGLQFLIQYYNGEERAKGNILERFSAQQFPDLHSELNLSSLELGDSALYFCASSSYRATEAFFGQGTRLTVV.

The rearrangement uses TRBV11-3 and TRBJ2-7; 8 bases are a match to TRBD1. This CDR3 contains 14 residues. V trimming: 3 bases; J trimming: 7 bases; junction bases outside the gene matches: 8. In germline, CDR1 is SGHNT, CDR2 YENEEA. The CDR3 sequence is CASSLVRGQREQYF. Written as DNA, the CDR3 is TGTGCCAGCAGCTTGGTCAGGGGGCAACGAGAGCAGTACTTC.

This chain uses TRBV6-8 with TRBJ2-7; TRBD2 agrees at 14 bases. This CDR3 is built from 18 residues. The germline V gene has CDR1 MNHGY and CDR2 SAAAGT. The trim removed 6 bases at V and 0 bases at J, leaving 10 bases unmatched. CDR3 in DNA: TGTGCCAGCAGCCCCACGACTAGCGGGAGGGCGTTCTCCTACGAGCAGTACTTC. It yields the protein CASSPTTSGRAFSYEQYF.

The chain recombines TRBV30 with TRBJ1-1; a weak D match, TRBD1 (5 bases). Trimming shortened V by 4 bases and J by 8 bases, and 23 bases separated the two germline ends. Germline V gene lookup returns CDR1 GTSNPN and CDR2 SVGIG (reference sequence). The CDR3 contains 15 residues. CDR3 coding DNA: TGTGCCTGGACTCTTCCCGACGGGGGGGTCCGGGAAGCTTTCTTT. Residues: CAWTLPDGGVREAFF.

The J gene is TRBJ2-5, the V gene TRBV11-3; 7 nucleotides match TRBD1. The V gene end was trimmed by 5 bases and the J gene end by 3 bases; junction bases not matched to a gene: 6. Germline V gene data show CDR1 as SGHNT and CDR2 as YENEEA. This CDR3 is 14 amino acids long. The chain's CDR3 is CASSRNRGKETQYF. The CDR3 bases are TGTGCCAGCAGCCGGAACAGGGGTAAAGAGACCCAGTACTTC.

Written as DNA, the CDR3 is TGTGCCAGTAGTATAGGCGGGGGGGCCGCCAATGAGCAGTTCTTC. This translates into CASSIGGGAANEQFF. The rearrangement uses TRBV19 and TRBJ2-1; 9 positions agree with TRBD2. Looked up from germline, CDR1 is LNHDA and CDR2 is SQIVND (reference sequence). V shed 1 base and J 6 bases; nucleotides not matched to a gene: 4. The length of the CDR3 is 15 residues.

In its sample, this clone is large. The genes are TRBV11-3 and TRBJ1-6; no clear D gene. CDR3 length: 14 residues. Germline CDR1 is SGHNT and CDR2 is YENEEA. V dropped 2 bases and J dropped 10 bases, with 12 bases sitting between them. CDR3 nucleotide sequence: TGTGCCAGCAGCTTAACGAATGAGGGATCACCCCTCCACTTT. Protein: CASSLTNEGSPLHF.

The V gene is TRBV11-3, the J gene TRBJ2-7; TRBD2 might be the D (5 bases). Per germline, CDR1 SGHNT and CDR2 YENEEA. V gave up 3 bases and J gave up 7 bases, with 16 bases separating them. The CDR3 sequence is 14 residues long. CDR3 sequence: CASSLSRSRGEQYF. CDR3 DNA: TGTGCCAGCAGCTTGAGCAGGTCCCGCGGGGAGCAGTACTTC.

The chain uses TRBV2 and TRBJ2-2, with 7 bases identical to TRBD1. The CDR3 has 13 residues. Per germline, CDR1 SNHLY and CDR2 FYNNEI. J was trimmed by 5 bases and V by 7 bases; bases with no gene match: 4. CDR3 sequence: CASKRQGTGELFF. The CDR3 DNA follows: TGTGCCAGCAAGAGACAGGGAACCGGGGAGCTGTTTTTT.

The chain is built from TRBV5-1 and TRBJ1-4; a weak D match, TRBD1 (5 bases). Germline V gene lookup returns CDR1 SGHRS and CDR2 YFSETQ. CDR3 length equals 14 residues. V shed 6 bases and J shed 7 bases, with 16 bases lying between them. CDR3 sequence: CASKEGPRGEKLFF. The CDR3, as DNA: TGCGCCAGCAAAGAGGGACCGAGGGGTGAAAAACTGTTTTTT. The whole variable domain, filled in from reference TRBV5-1 and TRBJ1-4, reads KAGVTQTPRYLIKTRGQQVTLSCSPISGHRSVSWYQQTPGQGLQFLFEYFSETQRNKGNFPGRFSGRQFSNSRSEMNVSTLELGDSALYLCASKEGPRGEKLFFGSGTQLSVL.

V gene TRBV19 combines with J gene TRBJ1-5; no reliable D call. Germline lookup yields CDR1 LNHDA and CDR2 SQIVND (reference sequence). The CDR3 has 12 amino acids. V lost 9 bases and J 0 bases, leaving 6 bases between the germline ends. The CDR3 loop reads CASRFSNQPQHF. In nucleotides, the CDR3 is TGTGCCAGCCGGTTTAGCAATCAGCCCCAGCATTTT.

The chain uses TRBV28 and TRBJ1-2, with D uncertain. The CDR3 length is 12 residues. V was pared by 4 bases and J by 5 bases, with 8 bases between. Germline CDR1 MDHEN, CDR2 SYDVKM. CDR3 region: CASSSGGYGYTF. Here the CDR3 DNA reads TGTGCCAGCAGTTCGGGAGGATATGGCTACACCTTC.

The genes are TRBV12-2 and TRBJ2-2; TRBD1 is taken as the D call from the table, unchecked against the DNA. TRBV12-2 is a pseudogene. This CDR3 is built from 16 residues. CDR3 sequence (DNA): TGTGCCAGTCGAGAGACAGGGGTTTCTCCCACCGGGGAGCTGTTTTTT. This gives the protein CASRETGVSPTGELFF.

This clone showed up just once. The chain recombines TRBV5-1 with TRBJ2-7, with 7 bases lining up with TRBD1. Germline loops: CDR1 SGHRS, CDR2 YFSETQ. Trimming at V came to 4 bases and at J to 5 bases, leaving 15 bases not matched to a gene. The CDR3 contains 16 residues. CDR3: CASSRDAHRGKNEQYF. DNA of the CDR3: TGCGCCAGCAGCCGAGATGCTCACAGGGGCAAAAACGAGCAGTACTTC.